These T cell receptor beta chains were read from a single sample in a study of blood T cells in healthy people across ages. MiXCR, run by TCRdb on the 5' RACE reads, gives a single entry per CDR3 protein. The repertoire holds over a million distinct CDR3 sequences, with roughly 59% as singletons. Material: blood. Every receptor here comes from a man younger than 35 in good health. Both conserved end residues are part of each CDR3. The D gene is left open where the match is weak. Clone size is not always given. Where it is, it says once, few, many or a class for expanded clones.

V	J	D	size	DNA	CDR3
TRBV27	TRBJ2-5	TRBD2	.	TGTGCCGGCAGTTTCGGGACTAGCGGGGATTTAGAGACCCAGTACTTC	CAGSFGTSGDLETQYF
TRBV12-3/TRBV12-4	TRBJ2-5	TRBD2	few	TGTGCCAGCAGTCAGACTAGCGTGGCTCAAGAGACCCAGTACTTC	CASSQTSVAQETQYF
TRBV7-2	TRBJ2-1	.	.	TGTGCCAGCAGCTTAGATGTTAGTGAGCAGTTCTTC	CASSLDVSEQFF
TRBV5-1	TRBJ1-2	.	.	TGCGCCAGCAGGGGGGGTCCTGGAAGAGGGGATGGCTACACCTTC	CASRGGPGRGDGYTF
TRBV2	TRBJ1-1	.	.	TGTGCCAGCAGTCCGGACATGGGGGTCACTGAAGCTTTCTTT	CASSPDMGVTEAFF
TRBV10-3	TRBJ2-7	TRBD2	.	TGTGCCACCTCCGGGACTAGCGGATCCTACGAGCAGTACTTC	CATSGTSGSYEQYF
TRBV12-3/TRBV12-4	TRBJ1-6	.	.	TGTGCCAGCAGATCTAGGGACCTTATTAATTCACCCCTCCACTTT	CASRSRDLINSPLHF
TRBV5-1	TRBJ2-7	.	.	TGCGCCAGCCGCATATCCGGACTCGTCTACGAGCAGTACTTC	CASRISGLVYEQYF
TRBV19	TRBJ2-6	.	.	TGTGCCAGTAGTATAGATGGGGATCCCGGGGCCAACGTCCTGACTTTC	CASSIDGDPGANVLTF
TRBV27	TRBJ2-3	.	.	TGTGCCAGCAGTTTAACGGGCCCCACAGATACGCAGTATTTT	CASSLTGPTDTQYF
TRBV12-3/TRBV12-4	TRBJ2-7	.	.	TGTGCCAGCAGTCAGGCGGACGGTAGTTCCTACGAGCAGTACTTC	CASSQADGSSYEQYF
TRBV6-6	TRBJ1-1	TRBD1	.	TGTGCCAGCAGTTACGGTAACGTAGGGGGCGAGATTGGCAGAGCTTTCTTT	CASSYGNVGGEIGRAFF
TRBV7-2	TRBJ2-1	TRBD2	.	TGTGCCAGCAGCTTAGATGGGGGAGGGACGAATGAGCAGTTCTTC	CASSLDGGGTNEQFF
TRBV7-2	TRBJ1-5	TRBD1	.	TGTGCCAGCAGCGGAAGGACAGGGGATGATCAGCCCCAGCATTTT	CASSGRTGDDQPQHF
TRBV10-2	TRBJ2-6	.	.	TGCGCCAGCAGTGCTATGGAGGCCCCCCGCTCTGGGGCCAACGTCCTGACTTTC	CASSAMEAPRSGANVLTF
TRBV6-6	TRBJ2-7	TRBD2	.	TGTGCCAGCAGCCCACTAAAGGGGCGGGAGGGCTACAATGAGCAGTACTTC	CASSPLKGREGYNEQYF
TRBV2	TRBJ2-7	.	.	TGTGCCAGCAACAGGTACTACGAGCAGTACTTC	CASNRYYEQYF
TRBV2	TRBJ1-5	TRBD1	.	TGTGCCAGCAGTATTCAACAGGGGGCCCAGCCCCAGCATTTT	CASSIQQGAQPQHF
TRBV29-1	TRBJ2-1	.	.	TGCAGCGTTGAGGGGCTTACTAGTTTTGAGCAGTTCTTC	CSVEGLTSFEQFF